This record looks at one T cell receptor beta chain sequence and its context. Germline CDR1 and CDR2: SGHKS and YYEKEE (reference sequence). Trimming removed 0 bases at V and 5 bases at J, with 8 bases between. This CDR3 region has 13 residues. The PCR had 60 Vbeta and 13 Jbeta primers. This table comes from immunoSEQ multiplex PCR, and its TCRdb copy is limited to in-frame clones, with some not included. The sample yields about 98,000 clones, about 81% seen once. The data are from a study of cytomegalovirus exposure and HLA in healthy donors. Whole-study context: There were over 350 genotyped donors. Of these, roughly 80% fell in the genetic ancestry cluster associated with self-reported Caucasian donors.

This rearrangement joins TRBV5-5 to TRBJ1-1; no clear D gene. The sequence was collected from a man aged 40-49 years in good health and CMV-seronegative. The sample comprised PBMCs. This CDR3 is CASSLEPRTEAFF. As DNA, the CDR3 is TGTGCCAGCAGCTTGGAGCCCCGGACTGAAGCTTTCTTT.